The next 9 T cell receptor beta chains were all read from a single sample in a study of T cell responses to AZD1222 COVID-19 vaccine (TCRdb year 2021). The receptor library was made with the immunoSEQ multiplex PCR assay. In its TCRdb copy, this immuneACCESS table keeps in-frame sequences only and misses some clones. Where compared with another copy, unresolved V genes explain less than half of these, and the others have no known cause. The sample yields under 100,000 clones; roughly 87% were counted once. Under 5.5% of the sample goes to the ten largest clones. The intended sense of this specimen's time point label: about 28 days (+/-7) after the second vaccine dose. Sequences were derived from peripheral blood, sampled 28 days after the second AZD1222 dose. Receptors were obtained from an adult who received the AZD1222 COVID-19 vaccine.

The chain is built from TRBV30 and TRBJ2-7; TRBD1 might be the D (5 bases). Per germline, CDR1 GTSNPN and CDR2 SVGIG (reference sequence). V was pared by 5 bases and J by 6 bases, with 11 bases between. CDR3 length equals 11 residues. Written as DNA, the CDR3 is TGTGCCTGGTCATGGCAGGGCGAGCAGTACTTC. Translation: CAWSWQGEQYF.

V usage is TRBV25-1 and J usage is TRBJ2-3; D not certain. The CDR3 extends over 14 amino acids. Trimming shortened V by 4 bases and J by 6 bases, and 14 bases separated the two germline ends. The germline gives CDR1 MGHDK, CDR2 SYGVNS. The CDR3 nucleotides are TGTGCCAGCAGTGTAGGGTCAGACACGGATACGCAGTATTTT. Translated, it gives CASSVGSDTDTQYF.

The J gene is TRBJ2-7, the V gene TRBV9, with 10 bases lining up with TRBD2. This CDR3 region has 16 residues. Germline V lookup: CDR1 SGDLS, CDR2 YYNGEE. V was pared by 0 bases and J by 2 bases, with 5 bases of the junction left unmatched. CDR3 region: CASSVGPSGGAYEQYF. The CDR3 DNA sequence: TGTGCCAGCAGCGTAGGACCTAGCGGGGGAGCCTACGAGCAGTACTTC. Complete variable domain (other parts from reference TRBV9 and TRBJ2-7): DSGVTQTPKHLITATGQRVTLRCSPRSGDLSVYWYQQSLDQGLQFLIQYYNGEERAKGNILERFSAQQFPDLHSELNLSSLELGDSALYFCASSVGPSGGAYEQYFGPGTRLTVT.

This chain uses TRBV9 with TRBJ1-2, with 8 bases lining up with TRBD1. V was clipped by 5 bases and J by 4 bases; unmatched bases: 7. Germline-derived CDR1 and CDR2 are SGDLS and YYNGEE. This CDR3 has 14 amino acids. This CDR3 reads CASSGQGAFYGYTF. In nucleotides, the CDR3 is TGTGCCAGCAGTGGGCAGGGGGCCTTCTATGGCTACACCTTC.

The chain carries TRBV13 and TRBJ2-7; 10 bases line up with TRBD1. This CDR3 has 15 residues. V was clipped by 5 bases and J by 5 bases; unmatched bases: 9. CDR1 is PRHDT, CDR2 FYEKMQ, per germline (reference sequence). Here the CDR3 DNA reads TGTGCCAGCAGCGGCTCCGGGACAGGGGATCACGAGCAGTACGTC. It translates to CASSGSGTGDHEQYV.

The V gene is TRBV5-5, the J gene TRBJ1-1; 7 positions agree with TRBD1. The germline V gene encodes CDR1 SGHKS and CDR2 YYEKEE (reference sequence). The CDR3 sequence is 16 residues long. Trimming at V came to 3 bases and at J to 3 bases, leaving 11 bases not matched to a gene. The CDR3 spells CASSYLGTARHTEAFF. The CDR3 DNA follows: TGTGCCAGCAGCTACCTAGGGACAGCGCGCCACACTGAAGCTTTCTTT.

The chain has TRBV29-1 and TRBJ2-7; no reliable D call. The CDR3 spans 11 residues. With 4 bases removed from V and 1 base from J, the gap between germline ends came to 5 bases. Germline lookup yields CDR1 SQVTM and CDR2 ANQGSEA. In DNA form, the CDR3 reads TGCAGCGTTGTAATATCCTACGAGCAGTACTTC. Amino acid sequence: CSVVISYEQYF.

The CDR3 region is CATSTGTASNQPQHF. Written as DNA, the CDR3 is TGTGCCACCAGCACCGGGACGGCAAGCAATCAGCCCCAGCATTTT. The chain uses TRBV15 and TRBJ1-5, with TRBD1 as a possible D gene (5 bases). V lost 4 bases and J lost 1, with 11 bases in between. In germline, CDR1 is LNHNV, CDR2 YYDKDF (reference sequence). The CDR3 extends over 15 amino acids. The full variable domain, rest sourced from reference TRBV15 and TRBJ1-5, is DAMVIQNPRYQVTQFGKPVTLSCSQTLNHNVMYWYQQKSSQAPKLLFHYYDKDFNNEADTPDNFQSRRPNTSFCFLDIRSPGLGDTAMYLCATSTGTASNQPQHFGDGTRLSIL.

The chain links TRBV2 to TRBJ2-2; 7 bases fit TRBD1. Trimming at V came to 4 bases and at J to 6 bases, leaving 8 bases not matched to a gene. CDR3 length: 15 amino acids. Germline V gene lookup returns CDR1 SNHLY and CDR2 FYNNEI. The CDR3 spells CASSGGNRGSGELFF. The CDR3 DNA reads as TGTGCCAGCAGTGGGGGAAACAGGGGATCCGGGGAGCTGTTTTTT.